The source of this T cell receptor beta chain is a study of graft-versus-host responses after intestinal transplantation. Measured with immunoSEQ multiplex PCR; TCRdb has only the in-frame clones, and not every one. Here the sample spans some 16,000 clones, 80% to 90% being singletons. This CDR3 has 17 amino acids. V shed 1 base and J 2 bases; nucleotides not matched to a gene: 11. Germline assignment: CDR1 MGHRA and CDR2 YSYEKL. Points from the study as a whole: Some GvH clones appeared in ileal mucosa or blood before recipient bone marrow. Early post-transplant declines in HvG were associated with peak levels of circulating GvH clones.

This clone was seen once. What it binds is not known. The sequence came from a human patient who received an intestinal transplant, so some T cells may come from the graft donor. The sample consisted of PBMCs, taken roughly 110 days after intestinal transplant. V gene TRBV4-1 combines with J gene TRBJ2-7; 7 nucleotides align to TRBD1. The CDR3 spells CASSQALPTGRAYEQYF. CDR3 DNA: TGCGCCAGCAGCCAAGCTCTCCCGACAGGGCGGGCCTACGAGCAGTACTTC.